These 23 T cell receptor beta chains came from one sample sequenced in a study of T cells after yellow fever vaccination. Via MiXCR, TCRdb re-called the 5' RACE reads, giving one row per CDR3 protein. The sample includes about 300,000 distinct CDR3 sequences, approximately 10% of them seen just once. The sample was CD4+ T cells sorted from PBMCs, taken 5 days after the yellow fever booster vaccination. These receptors originate from a man younger than 35 who received the YFV17D yellow fever vaccine.

This clonotype has a handful of counts. The chain couples TRBV4-1 to TRBJ1-5; tentatively, D is TRBD1 (5 bases). The V gene lost 2 bases and the J gene lost 0 bases, with 11 bases spanning the gap. Germline values: CDR1 MGHRA, CDR2 YSYEKL. This CDR3 region has 16 residues. The CDR3 DNA reads TGCGCCAGCAGCCAAATTCCGGGGGTTAGCAATCAGCCCCAGCATTTT. Protein: CASSQIPGVSNQPQHF.

This clonotype has just a few counts. This chain connects TRBV7-3 to TRBJ2-3; 11 positions match TRBD2. Unmatched junction bases numbered 3, after V lost 0 bases and J lost 7 bases. The CDR3 consists of 15 residues. CDR1 is SGHTA and CDR2 is FQGTGA in the germline V gene. CDR3 bases: TGTGCCAGCAGCTTAACTAGCGGGGGGGGAAATACGCAGTATTTT. The encoded protein is CASSLTSGGGNTQYF.

This clonotype was observed a handful of times. This sequence joins TRBV7-2 and TRBJ2-2; tentative D call: TRBD2 (5 bases). The CDR3 is 16 amino acids. Trimming removed 1 base from V and 4 bases from J, with 13 bases in between. Germline CDR1 SGHTA, CDR2 FQGNSA. In DNA form, the CDR3 reads TGTGCCAGCAGCTTAGACCCACGGGGTGGCACCGGGGAGCTGTTTTTT. Its protein is CASSLDPRGGTGELFF.

There are a few counts of this clonotype. This chain connects TRBV10-3 to TRBJ2-5, with 8 bases lining up with TRBD2. Per the germline V gene, CDR1 is ENHRY and CDR2 is SYGVKD. This CDR3 comprises 12 residues. With V trimmed by 11 bases and J by 2 bases, 4 bases remained unmatched. CDR3 amino acids: CASGLEQETQYF. CDR3 sequence (DNA): TGTGCCTCGGGACTAGAGCAAGAGACCCAGTACTTC.

The chain joins TRBV12-3 or TRBV12-4 to TRBJ2-1; 7 bases agree with TRBD2. The CDR3 runs to 16 residues. The V and J ends lost 1 base and 7 bases, in that order; junction bases with no gene match: 10. This CDR3 is CASSLGEGRSGNEQFF. The DNA for the CDR3 is TGTGCCAGCAGTTTAGGGGAGGGAAGGTCTGGTAATGAGCAGTTCTTC.

This clonotype was picked up a small number of times. J is TRBJ2-7 and V is TRBV11-1, with TRBD1 identical over 8 bases. Per germline, CDR1 SGHAT and CDR2 FQDESV (reference sequence). The CDR3 sequence is 13 residues long. Trimming at V came to 3 bases and at J to 5 bases, leaving 3 bases not matched to a gene. This CDR3 reads CASSLDREDEQYF. Written as DNA, the CDR3 is TGTGCCAGCAGCTTGGACAGGGAAGACGAGCAGTACTTC.

This chain uses TRBV20-1 with TRBJ1-5, with D tentatively TRBD1 (6 bases). CDR1 and CDR2 from the germline V gene are DFQATT and SNEGSKA (reference sequence). The length of the CDR3 is 14 residues. The V end was cut by 3 bases, the J end by 4 bases, with 13 bases between. CDR3 bases: TGCAGTGCTAGGGGGGCAGGAGGGAATCAGCCCCAGCATTTT. It translates to CSARGAGGNQPQHF.

The chain combines TRBV6-2 or TRBV6-3 with TRBJ2-7; D perhaps matches TRBD1 (6 bases). V was trimmed by 6 bases and J by 4 bases, leaving 19 bases between them. The CDR3 loop spans 15 amino acids. Germline assignment: CDR1 MNHEY and CDR2 SVGEGT. CDR3 coding DNA: TGTGCCAGCAGCTTCTATGGCAGGGGTTTTTACGAGCAGTACGTC. Encoded protein: CASSFYGRGFYEQYV.

This clonotype showed up just a few times. This chain connects TRBV7-9 to TRBJ1-2; a possible D gene is TRBD1 (6 bases). The CDR3 runs 14 residues. Germline values: CDR1 SEHNR, CDR2 FQNEAQ (reference sequence). Trimming stripped 3 bases from V and 7 bases from J, with 15 bases between. CDR3 region: CASSFDGGAGGYTF. The CDR3 bases are TGTGCCAGCAGCTTCGACGGGGGGGCCGGTGGCTACACCTTC.

This clonotype was found a few times. This chain connects TRBV3-1 to TRBJ2-1; D not resolved. The CDR3 covers 11 residues. Germline V lookup: CDR1 LGHDT, CDR2 YNNKEL (reference sequence). Trimming removed 1 base from V and 9 bases from J, with 4 bases in between. CDR3 protein: CASSQVTEQFF. CDR3 in DNA: TGTGCCAGCAGCCAAGTTACTGAGCAGTTCTTC.

This chain uses TRBV12-3 or TRBV12-4 with TRBJ1-1, with 10 bases that match TRBD1. V trimming: 5 bases; J trimming: 2 bases; junction bases outside the gene matches: 5. The CDR3 length is 15 residues. This CDR3 is CASSHQTGGNTEAFF. Written as DNA, the CDR3 is TGTGCCAGCAGTCACCAGACAGGGGGCAACACTGAAGCTTTCTTT.

The gene calls are TRBV6-5 and TRBJ1-1, with D uncertain. V lost 0 bases and J lost 5, with 13 bases in between. The CDR3 covers 15 residues. CDR1 is MNHEY, CDR2 SVGAGI, per germline. The CDR3 loop is CASSYSATEGTEAFF. CDR3 nucleotide sequence: TGTGCCAGCAGTTACTCGGCCACAGAAGGTACTGAAGCTTTCTTT.

This clonotype showed up many times. The V gene is TRBV24-1, the J gene TRBJ2-2; D unresolved. Germline V lookup: CDR1 KGHDR, CDR2 SFDVKD. V lost 3 bases and J lost 9, with 13 bases in between. This CDR3 is built from 14 residues. The CDR3: CATSDPGSRRELFF. For the CDR3, the DNA is TGTGCCACCAGTGATCCCGGGTCCCGGAGGGAGCTGTTTTTT.

The gene calls are TRBV28 and TRBJ2-5; 7 bases line up with TRBD1. Trimming cost V 3 bases and J 5 bases; bases outside gene matches: 9. Germline loops: CDR1 MDHEN, CDR2 SYDVKM. CDR3 length: 15 amino acids. The CDR3 DNA reads TGTGCCAGCAGTTTTGTAGGGACAGTAGGCGAGACCCAGTACTTC. It yields the protein CASSFVGTVGETQYF.

This clonotype was counted only a few times. This chain links TRBV11-2 with TRBJ1-2; D is ambiguous. The V end lost 3 bases, the J end lost 6 bases, and 8 bases lay between the germline ends. Germline CDR1 and CDR2: SGHAT and FQNNGV. The CDR3 covers 12 residues. The CDR3 sequence is CASSFSGDGYTF. The CDR3 DNA is TGTGCCAGCAGCTTCAGCGGGGATGGCTACACCTTC.

V gene TRBV6-1 combines with J gene TRBJ2-3; the match to TRBD1 covers 12 bases. In germline, CDR1 is MNHNS, CDR2 SASEGT. This CDR3 is built from 14 residues. Trimming removed 7 bases from V and 5 bases from J; junction bases left unmatched: 4. The chain's CDR3 is CASTWDRGQDTQYF. The CDR3 DNA sequence: TGTGCCAGCACCTGGGACAGGGGGCAAGATACGCAGTATTTT.

This rearrangement joins TRBV15 to TRBJ2-3, with 9 bases identical to TRBD1. CDR3 length: 16 amino acids. From germline, CDR1 is LNHNV and CDR2 YYDKDF (reference sequence). V gave up 0 bases and J gave up 4 bases; unmatched junction bases: 5. CDR3 sequence (DNA): TGTGCCACCAGCAGAGATCGAACAGGGGGCCCAGATACGCAGTATTTT. This codes for CATSRDRTGGPDTQYF. Based on the CDR3 plus reference TRBV15 and TRBJ2-3, the full variable domain is DAMVIQNPRYQVTQFGKPVTLSCSQTLNHNVMYWYQQKSSQAPKLLFHYYDKDFNNEADTPDNFQSRRPNTSFCFLDIRSPGLGDTAMYLCATSRDRTGGPDTQYFGPGTRLTVL.

A word on this clonotype: The conserved closing phenylalanine or tryptophan is absent in this CDR3, likely reflecting a read error. The chain uses TRBV19 and TRBJ1-2; TRBD1 might be the D (6 bases). Trimming shortened V by 5 bases and J by 2 bases, and 9 bases separated the two germline ends. The CDR3 spans 13 residues. Germline values: CDR1 LNHDA, CDR2 SQIVND (reference sequence). This chain's CDR3 is CASSFRGNYGYTL. In nucleotides, the CDR3 is TGTGCCAGTAGTTTCAGGGGAAACTATGGCTACACCCTC.

In this sample, this clonotype turned up many times. The chain links TRBV12-3 or TRBV12-4 to TRBJ2-1, with D hard to call. The CDR3 has 13 amino acids. Trimming pared 5 bases from V and 10 bases from J, leaving 15 bases between. CDR3: CASSLDPVREQFF. The CDR3 region has the DNA TGTGCCAGCAGTCTAGACCCCGTCCGCGAGCAGTTCTTC.

The sample holds many counts of this clonotype. The chain combines TRBV5-1 with TRBJ2-1; no clear D gene. The V gene lost 2 bases and the J gene lost 8 bases, with 5 bases spanning the gap. The CDR3 spans 11 residues. CDR1 and CDR2 (germline): SGHRS, YFSETQ. DNA for the CDR3: TGCGCCAGCAGCTTCGGCGATGAGCAGTTCTTC. It yields the protein CASSFGDEQFF.

This clonotype has a handful of counts. V and J are TRBV11-3 and TRBJ2-1; D not certain. From germline, CDR1 is SGHNT and CDR2 YENEEA. CDR3 length: 13 amino acids. Trimming took 5 bases from V and 3 from J, leaving 8 bases between them. The CDR3 nucleotides are TGTGCCAGCAGCCTCTCCGGCTACAATGAGCAGTTCTTC. It codes for CASSLSGYNEQFF.

The table lists this clonotype with a few counts. The chain has TRBV6-6 and TRBJ1-2, with 7 bases matching TRBD1. Losses at the gene ends were 4 bases for V and 6 bases for J; bases not matched to a gene: 8. Looked up from germline, CDR1 is MNHNY and CDR2 is SVGAGI (reference sequence). CDR3 length: 14 residues. In nucleotides, the CDR3 is TGTGCCAGCAGTTCTCCGGACAGGCCGAATGGCTACACCTTC. Residues: CASSSPDRPNGYTF.

In its sample, this clonotype was seen a few times. This chain joins TRBV5-1 and TRBJ2-3, with 11 nucleotides matching TRBD2. This CDR3 has 16 residues. The V and J ends lost 5 bases and 4 bases, in that order; junction bases with no gene match: 9. The germline V gene encodes CDR1 SGHRS and CDR2 YFSETQ. This CDR3 is CASRIGTSGNSDTQYF. The CDR3 DNA is TGCGCCAGCAGGATCGGGACTAGCGGTAACTCAGATACGCAGTATTTT.